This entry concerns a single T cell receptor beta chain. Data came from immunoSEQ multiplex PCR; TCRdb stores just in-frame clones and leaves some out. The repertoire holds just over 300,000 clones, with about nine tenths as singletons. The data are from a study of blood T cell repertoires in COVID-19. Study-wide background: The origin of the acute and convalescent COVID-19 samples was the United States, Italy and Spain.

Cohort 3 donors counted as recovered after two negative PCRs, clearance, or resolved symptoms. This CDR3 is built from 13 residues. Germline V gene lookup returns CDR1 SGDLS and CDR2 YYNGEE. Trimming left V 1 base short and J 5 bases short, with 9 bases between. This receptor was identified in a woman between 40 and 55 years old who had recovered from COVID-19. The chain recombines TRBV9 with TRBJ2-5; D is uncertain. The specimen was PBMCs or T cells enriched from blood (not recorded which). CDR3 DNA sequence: TGTGCCAGCAGCGTAAATCCGGAGGAGACCCAGTACTTC. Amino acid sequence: CASSVNPEETQYF.